This T cell receptor beta chain was retrieved from a study of blood T cell repertoires in COVID-19. Whole-study context: The United States, Italy and Spain provided the acute and convalescent COVID-19 samples. Nucleic acid was either cDNA or gDNA, and it came from T cells, B-cell-depleted T cells, or PBMCs.

Trimming left V 0 bases short and J 0 bases short, with 7 bases between. This CDR3 has 16 amino acids. The germline V gene has CDR1 SGDLS and CDR2 YYNGEE. Participant age was roughly 18 to 89 years, and participants resided in approximately 25 US areas. Cohorts were assigned according to the clinical history that participants reported. The data were produced by immunoSEQ multiplex PCR, yet TCRdb's version contains in-frame clones alone and is incomplete. The repertoire holds a few hundred thousand clones, with 85% to 90% as singletons. In this sample, this clone turned up once. Sequencing was done on a sample of PBMCs or T cells enriched from blood (not recorded which). The chain has TRBV9 and TRBJ1-6; D remains unclear. This TCR came from a man in his forties who had recovered from COVID-19. The CDR3 is CASSVDGSSYNSPLHF. CDR3 bases: TGTGCCAGCAGCGTAGATGGGAGCTCCTATAATTCACCCCTCCACTTT.